The T cell receptor (beta chain) described here comes from a study of CD8+ T cells in alopecia areata (dated by TCRdb to the late 2010s). Concerning the study at large: The treated patients took part in an open-label pilot trial in which moderate-to-severe alopecia areata was treated with oral tofacitinib at 5 to 10 mg twice daily. Biopsies were taken from tofacitinib-treated patients at baseline and at 4 and 24 weeks of treatment, and a later scalp biopsy was taken in several of the tofacitinib-treated patients. Scalp tissue and sorted CD4+ and CD8+ peripheral blood T cells from patchy and totalis/universalis alopecia areata patients and from healthy controls were covered by human TCRbeta sequencing. The SALT score, which quantifies the percentage of affected scalp surface area, was used to measure disease severity in treated patients. To study T cell clonal expansion in alopecia areata, the researchers applied high-throughput TCRbeta sequencing to both the C3H/HeJ mouse model and human patients. Patients stayed on tofacitinib for 6 to 18 months and then had 6 months of follow-up off drug so that delayed response and recurrence could be assessed. RNA came from the PAXgene miRNA kit for fixed scalp, the miRNeasy kit for PBMCs, and the RNeasy kit for mouse skin. TCRbeta CDR3 regions were amplified by immunoSEQ multiplex PCR with 35 Vbeta forward and 13 Jbeta reverse primers. Scalp clonality was compared across normal scalp (n=4), patchy alopecia areata scalp (n=8), and alopecia totalis/universalis scalp (n=8).

The time point tag for this specimen amounts to: 24 weeks on oral tofacitinib. The sample's treatment or condition label, in plain terms: oral pan-JAK inhibitor, 5-10 mg twice daily. From alopecia areata patients, peripheral blood was collected along with lesional scalp punch biopsies. PBMCs were separated by density centrifugation and stained for CD3, CD4 and CD8, after which CD4+ and CD8+ T cells were sorted on a FACSAria. The CDR3 runs 16 amino acids, cysteine and phenylalanine included. Only the CDR3 DNA is retained, 48 bases long and in frame from the first base. V loses 3 bases of germline sequence and J loses 0 bases, and the interval between the two ends is 14 bases. The germline V gene encodes CDR1 LNHDA and CDR2 SQIVND (reference sequence). Study-wide findings and limitations: Compared with normal scalp, lesional scalp had higher clonality and more expanded CD8+ clones, particularly in alopecia totalis/universalis, a pattern that suggests antigenic drive. Because the treated cohort was small and had just a single nonresponder, larger studies are needed to establish links between baseline CD8+ expansion and response. Tofacitinib significantly decreased scalp clonality and the number of expanded CD8+ clones among the top 100 scalp clones. During tofacitinib treatment, many expanded lesional clones stuck around in both scalp and blood, and this persistence may partly explain why relapse happens after treatment is stopped. Shared TCR sequences between patients were less evident than in mice, which may be partly attributable to HLA diversity in the patient population. Scalp TCR repertoire analysis is complicated because resident alphabeta T cells in normal human skin are also sequenced, whereas mouse skin is dominated by gammadelta T cells.

As concerns this clone: Its antigen remains unidentified. One base away there is no much larger clone; base qualities are not given.

The library was prepared using the immunoSEQ multiplex PCR assay. For TCR sequencing, RNA was extracted from every sample and reverse transcribed into cDNA to serve as template. SuperScript III was used for first-strand cDNA synthesis, primed with a 2:1 mix of oligo-dT and random hexamers. A synthetic immune receptor repertoire was used to gauge amplification bias, and whatever bias remained was removed computationally. Per the source publication's procedure: Raw reads were preprocessed for error removal, and CDR3 was defined according to IMGT conventions as running from the conserved cysteine to phenylalanine. Clonality was calculated as 1 minus Shannon entropy normalized by log2 of the number of productive unique TCRs. CD4 or CD8 identity of scalp clones was inferred by cross-referencing scalp TCRbeta sequences with sorted blood CD4 and CD8 repertoires. The clones in this table, taken by TCRdb from immuneACCESS, are in-frame only. Not every clone is retained; where verified, under half of the shortfall comes from an unresolved V gene, and the cause of the rest is unknown. V and J calls and clone size are given by that table; D and trimming were obtained from the DNA. The sample table records 150,000 to 250,000 clones; roughly 64% of these occur just once. The ten largest clones represent roughly 5.8% of the sample.

Recombination joined TRBV19 with TRBJ1-1, with no confidently assigned D gene. The TCR comes from a human donor with alopecia areata. The material was CD4+ T cells sorted from blood, obtained at week 24, from a patient treated with tofacitinib. The base sequence is TGTGCCAGTAGTATGGGTCAGGTACTTATGAACACTGAAGCTTTCTTT. Protein translation: CASSMGQVLMNTEAFF.